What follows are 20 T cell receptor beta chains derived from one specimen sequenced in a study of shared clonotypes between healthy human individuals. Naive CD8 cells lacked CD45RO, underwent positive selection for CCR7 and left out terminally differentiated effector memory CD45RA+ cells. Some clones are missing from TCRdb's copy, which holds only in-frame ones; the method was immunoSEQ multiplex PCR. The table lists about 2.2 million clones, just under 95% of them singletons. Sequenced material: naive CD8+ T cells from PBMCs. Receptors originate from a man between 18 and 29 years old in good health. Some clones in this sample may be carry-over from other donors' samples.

The CDR3 protein is CASSFPTGTSGIRETQYF. DNA of the CDR3: TGTGCCAGCAGCTTCCCTACCGGGACTAGCGGGATACGGGAGACCCAGTACTTC. The rearrangement uses TRBV7-9 and TRBJ2-5, with 13 nucleotides matching TRBD2. CDR3 size: 18 residues. V was clipped by 3 bases and J by 5 bases; unmatched bases: 12. Germline V lookup: CDR1 SEHNR, CDR2 FQNEAQ (reference sequence). The entire variable domain, with the rest obtained from reference TRBV7-9 and TRBJ2-5, is as follows: DTGVSQNPRHKITKRGQNVTFRCDPISEHNRLYWYRQTLGQGPEFLTYFQNEAQLEKSRLLSDRFSAERPKGSFSTLEIQRTEQGDSAMYLCASSFPTGTSGIRETQYFGPGTRLLVL.

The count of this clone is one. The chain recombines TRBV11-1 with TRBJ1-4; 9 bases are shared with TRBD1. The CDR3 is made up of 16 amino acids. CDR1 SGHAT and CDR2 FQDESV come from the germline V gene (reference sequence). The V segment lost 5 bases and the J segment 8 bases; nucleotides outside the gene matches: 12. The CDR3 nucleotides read TGTGCCAGCAGCCCTAGAGCCGGGACAGGGAAAGAAAAACTGTTTTTT. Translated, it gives CASSPRAGTGKEKLFF.

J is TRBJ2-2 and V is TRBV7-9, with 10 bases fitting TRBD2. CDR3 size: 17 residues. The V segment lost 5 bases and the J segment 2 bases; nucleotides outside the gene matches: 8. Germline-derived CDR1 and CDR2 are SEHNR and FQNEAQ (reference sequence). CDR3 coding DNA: TGTGCCAGCAGCCCCCGGGGACTAGCGATTAACACCGGGGAGCTGTTTTTT. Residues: CASSPRGLAINTGELFF.

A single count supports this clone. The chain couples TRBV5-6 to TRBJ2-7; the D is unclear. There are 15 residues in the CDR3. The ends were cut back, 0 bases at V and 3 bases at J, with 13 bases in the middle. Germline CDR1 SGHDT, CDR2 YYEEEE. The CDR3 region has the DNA TGTGCCAGCAGCTTGGGGACCTCAGTGAGCTACGAGCAGTACTTC. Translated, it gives CASSLGTSVSYEQYF.

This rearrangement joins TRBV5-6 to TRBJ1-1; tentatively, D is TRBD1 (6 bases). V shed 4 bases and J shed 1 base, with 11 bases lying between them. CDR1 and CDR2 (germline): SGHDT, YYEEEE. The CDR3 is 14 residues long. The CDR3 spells CASSTGTGNTEAFF. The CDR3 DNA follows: TGTGCCAGCAGCACAGGGACCGGGAACACTGAAGCTTTCTTT.

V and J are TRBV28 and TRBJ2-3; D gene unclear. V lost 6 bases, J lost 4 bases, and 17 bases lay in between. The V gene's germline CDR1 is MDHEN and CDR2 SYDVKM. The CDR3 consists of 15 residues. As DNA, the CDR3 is TGTGCCAGCAGACGTCCCCCGGACCGTGCAGATACGCAGTATTTT. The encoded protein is CASRRPPDRADTQYF.

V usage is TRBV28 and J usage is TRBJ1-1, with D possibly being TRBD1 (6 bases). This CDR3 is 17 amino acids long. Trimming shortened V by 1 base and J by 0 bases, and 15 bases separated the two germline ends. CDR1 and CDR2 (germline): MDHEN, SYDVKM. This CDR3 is CASSLSGEGVMNTEAFF. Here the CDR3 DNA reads TGTGCCAGCAGTTTATCTGGGGAGGGGGTTATGAACACTGAAGCTTTCTTT. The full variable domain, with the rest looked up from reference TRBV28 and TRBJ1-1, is DVKVTQSSRYLVKRTGEKVFLECVQDMDHENMFWYRQDPGLGLRLIYFSYDVKMKEKGDIPEGYSVSREKKERFSLILESASTNQTSMYLCASSLSGEGVMNTEAFFGQGTRLTVV.

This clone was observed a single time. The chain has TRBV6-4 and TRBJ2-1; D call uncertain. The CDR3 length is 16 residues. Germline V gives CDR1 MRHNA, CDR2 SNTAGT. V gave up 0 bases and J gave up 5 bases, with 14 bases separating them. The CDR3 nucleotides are TGTGCCAGCAGTGACTCTTCAACCCTAGGGCACAATGAGCAGTTCTTC. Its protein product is CASSDSSTLGHNEQFF.

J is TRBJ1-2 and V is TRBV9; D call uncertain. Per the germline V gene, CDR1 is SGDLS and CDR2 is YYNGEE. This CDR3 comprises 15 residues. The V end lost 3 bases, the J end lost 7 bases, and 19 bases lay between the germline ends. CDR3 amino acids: CASSAVETDLSGYTF. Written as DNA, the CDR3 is TGTGCCAGCAGCGCAGTGGAGACCGACCTTTCTGGCTACACCTTC.

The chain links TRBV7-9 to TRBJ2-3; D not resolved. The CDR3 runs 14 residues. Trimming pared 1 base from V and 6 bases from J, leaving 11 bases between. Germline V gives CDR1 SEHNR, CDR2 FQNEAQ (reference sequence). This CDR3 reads CASSLVGYPDTQYF. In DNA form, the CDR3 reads TGTGCCAGCAGCTTAGTAGGGTACCCTGATACGCAGTATTTT.

The CDR3 region has the DNA TGTGCCAGCAAACCCGCTAGCGGATACACAGATACGCAGTATTTT. This sequence encodes CASKPASGYTDTQYF. The rearrangement uses TRBV6-5 and TRBJ2-3; TRBD2 matches 7 bases. The J segment lost 2 bases and the V segment lost 7 bases, leaving 9 bases of the junction unmatched. Germline CDR1 is MNHEY and CDR2 is SVGAGI. The CDR3 loop spans 15 amino acids.

The CDR3 here is CAISEVTDEKLFF. The CDR3 DNA follows: TGTGCCATCTCCGAAGTAACCGATGAAAAACTGTTTTTT. The rearrangement uses TRBV10-3 and TRBJ1-4, with D uncertain. Trimming removed 8 bases at V and 6 bases at J, with 13 bases between. The CDR3 is made up of 13 amino acids. CDR1 and CDR2 from the germline V gene are ENHRY and SYGVKD.

The DNA of the CDR3 is TGTGCCAGCCCGTGGGACGGGGAGCTGTTTTTT. It translates to CASPWDGELFF. This rearrangement joins TRBV7-9 to TRBJ2-2; D remains ambiguous. CDR3 length: 11 residues. Trimming took 8 bases from V and 7 from J, leaving 8 bases between them. The germline V gene has CDR1 SEHNR and CDR2 FQNEAQ (reference sequence).

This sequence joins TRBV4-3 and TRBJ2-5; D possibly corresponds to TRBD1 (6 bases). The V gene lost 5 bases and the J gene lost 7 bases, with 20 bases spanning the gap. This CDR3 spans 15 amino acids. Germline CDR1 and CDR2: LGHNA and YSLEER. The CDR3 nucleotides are TGCGCCAGCAGCTTTGGGACCGACCAGGGGATGACCCAGTACTTC. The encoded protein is CASSFGTDQGMTQYF.

DNA of the CDR3: TGTGCCAGCAGCACATCCGCGGGGACTGAAGCTTTCTTT. Its translation is CASSTSAGTEAFF. The chain carries TRBV9 and TRBJ1-1; D is undetermined. CDR1 is SGDLS and CDR2 is YYNGEE in the germline V gene. The CDR3 totals 13 residues. V lost 4 bases and J 5 bases, leaving 12 bases between the germline ends.

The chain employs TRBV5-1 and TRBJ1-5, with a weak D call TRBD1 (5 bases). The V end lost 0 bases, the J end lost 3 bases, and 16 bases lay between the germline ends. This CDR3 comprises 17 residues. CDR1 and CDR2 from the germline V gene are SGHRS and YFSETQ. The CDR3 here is CASSLGGPDRLNQPQHF. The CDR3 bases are TGCGCCAGCAGCTTGGGGGGCCCGGACCGACTCAATCAGCCCCAGCATTTT.

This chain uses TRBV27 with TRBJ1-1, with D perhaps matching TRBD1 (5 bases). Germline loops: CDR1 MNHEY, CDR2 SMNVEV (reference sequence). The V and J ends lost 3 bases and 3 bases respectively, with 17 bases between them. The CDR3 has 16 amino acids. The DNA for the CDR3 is TGTGCCAGCAGTTTGCAACCCGGTCAGGGCGACACTGAAGCTTTCTTT. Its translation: CASSLQPGQGDTEAFF.

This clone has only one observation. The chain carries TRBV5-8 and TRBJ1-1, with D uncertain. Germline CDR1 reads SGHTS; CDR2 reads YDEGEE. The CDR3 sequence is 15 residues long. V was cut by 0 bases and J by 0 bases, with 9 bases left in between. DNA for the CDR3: TGTGCCAGCAGCTTGGATCTAGGATTGAACACTGAAGCTTTCTTT. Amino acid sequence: CASSLDLGLNTEAFF.

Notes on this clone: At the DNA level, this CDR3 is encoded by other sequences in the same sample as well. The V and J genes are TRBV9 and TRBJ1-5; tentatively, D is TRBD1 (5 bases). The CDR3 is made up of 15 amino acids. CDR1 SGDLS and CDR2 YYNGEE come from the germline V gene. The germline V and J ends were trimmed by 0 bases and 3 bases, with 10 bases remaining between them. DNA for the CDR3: TGTGCCAGCAGCGTAGGGGGGGACTCCAATCAGCCCCAGCATTTT. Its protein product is CASSVGGDSNQPQHF. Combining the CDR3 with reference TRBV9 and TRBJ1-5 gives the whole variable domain DSGVTQTPKHLITATGQRVTLRCSPRSGDLSVYWYQQSLDQGLQFLIQYYNGEERAKGNILERFSAQQFPDLHSELNLSSLELGDSALYFCASSVGGDSNQPQHFGDGTRLSIL.

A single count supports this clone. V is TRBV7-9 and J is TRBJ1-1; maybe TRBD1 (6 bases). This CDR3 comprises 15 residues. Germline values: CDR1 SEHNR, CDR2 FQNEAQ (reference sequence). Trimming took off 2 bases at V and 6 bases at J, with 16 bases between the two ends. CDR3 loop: CASSLSGRTGPEAFF. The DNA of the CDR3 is TGTGCCAGCAGCTTATCCGGACGAACAGGGCCTGAAGCTTTCTTT.